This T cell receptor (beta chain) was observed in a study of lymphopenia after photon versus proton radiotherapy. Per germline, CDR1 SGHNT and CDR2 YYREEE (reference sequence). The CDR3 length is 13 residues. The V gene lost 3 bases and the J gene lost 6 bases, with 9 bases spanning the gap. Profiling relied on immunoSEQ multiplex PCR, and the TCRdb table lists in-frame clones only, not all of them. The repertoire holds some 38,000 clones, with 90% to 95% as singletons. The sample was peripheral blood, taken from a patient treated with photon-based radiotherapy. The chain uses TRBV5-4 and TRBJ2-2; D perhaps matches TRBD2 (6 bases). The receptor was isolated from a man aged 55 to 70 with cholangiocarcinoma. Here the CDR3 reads CASSSPSAGELFF. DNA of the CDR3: TGTGCCAGCAGCTCCCCTAGCGCCGGGGAGCTGTTTTTT.